This note documents a single T cell receptor (beta chain) sequence. Trimming removed 1 base at V and 7 bases at J, with 10 bases between. The CDR3 loop spans 13 amino acids. In the authors' workflow: Amplifying reference gene primers gave estimates of nucleated cell counts. Assay used: immunoSEQ multiplex PCR; TCRdb lists only in-frame clones, some missing. The V and J calls and the clone size are those of that table, but D and trimming were determined from the DNA. This table holds about 300,000 clones, 80% to 90% found once. Participants had their cohort set by participant-reported clinical history. Two negative PCRs, clearance, or symptom resolution characterized the recovered Cohort 3 donors. This record belongs to a study of blood T cell repertoires in COVID-19. Study information: Italy, Spain and the United States were the sources of the convalescent and acute COVID-19 samples.

The chain has TRBV12-3 or TRBV12-4 and TRBJ2-5; TRBD2 is a possible D gene (5 bases). The sequence came from a man aged 25 to 40 who had recovered from COVID-19. The material sequenced was PBMCs or T cells enriched from blood (not recorded which). CDR3: CASSLGLEATQYF. The CDR3 DNA follows: TGTGCCAGCAGTTTAGGGCTGGAGGCGACCCAGTACTTC.